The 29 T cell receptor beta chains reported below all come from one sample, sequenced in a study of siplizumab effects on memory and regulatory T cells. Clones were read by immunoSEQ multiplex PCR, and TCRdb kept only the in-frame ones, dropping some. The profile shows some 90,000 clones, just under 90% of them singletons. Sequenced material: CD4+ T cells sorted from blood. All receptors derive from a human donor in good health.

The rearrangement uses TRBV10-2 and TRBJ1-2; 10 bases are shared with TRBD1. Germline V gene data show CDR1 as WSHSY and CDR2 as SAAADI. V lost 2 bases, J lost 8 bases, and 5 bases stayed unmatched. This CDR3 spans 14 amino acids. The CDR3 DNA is TGCGCCAGCAGTGAGGGACAGGGGGTGAGGGGCTACACCTTC. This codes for CASSEGQGVRGYTF.

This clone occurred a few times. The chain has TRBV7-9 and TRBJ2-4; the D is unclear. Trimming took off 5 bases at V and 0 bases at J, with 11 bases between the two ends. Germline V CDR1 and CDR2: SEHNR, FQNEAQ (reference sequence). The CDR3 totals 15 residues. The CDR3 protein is CASSTTVLAKNIQYF. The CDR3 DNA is TGTGCCAGCAGCACAACAGTGCTAGCCAAAAACATTCAGTACTTC.

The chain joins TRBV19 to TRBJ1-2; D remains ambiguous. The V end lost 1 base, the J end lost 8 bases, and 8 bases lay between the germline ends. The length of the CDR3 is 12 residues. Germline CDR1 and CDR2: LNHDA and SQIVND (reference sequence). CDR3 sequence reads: CASSIANHGYTF. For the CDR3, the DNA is TGTGCCAGTAGTATAGCCAATCACGGCTACACCTTC. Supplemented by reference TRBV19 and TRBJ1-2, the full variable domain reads DGGITQSPKYLFRKEGQNVTLSCEQNLNHDAMYWYRQDPGQGLRLIYYSQIVNDFQKGDIAEGYSVSREKKESFPLTVTSAQKNPTAFYLCASSIANHGYTFGSGTRLTVV.

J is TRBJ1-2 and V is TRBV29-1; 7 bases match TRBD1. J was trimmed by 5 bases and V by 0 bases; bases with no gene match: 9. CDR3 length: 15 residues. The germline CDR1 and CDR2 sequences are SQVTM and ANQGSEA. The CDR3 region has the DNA TGCAGCGTTGAAGATCGGGGACAGCCGCGATATGGCTACACCTTC. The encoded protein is CSVEDRGQPRYGYTF.

CDR3: CATSRSGRGHTEAFF. CDR3 DNA: TGTGCCACCAGCAGGTCCGGCAGGGGGCACACTGAAGCTTTCTTT. The rearrangement links TRBV15 to TRBJ1-1; TRBD1 matches 8 bases. This CDR3 is built from 15 residues. Germline loops: CDR1 LNHNV, CDR2 YYDKDF (reference sequence). Germline trimming cut 3 bases from V and 3 bases from J; bases unmatched to any gene: 6.

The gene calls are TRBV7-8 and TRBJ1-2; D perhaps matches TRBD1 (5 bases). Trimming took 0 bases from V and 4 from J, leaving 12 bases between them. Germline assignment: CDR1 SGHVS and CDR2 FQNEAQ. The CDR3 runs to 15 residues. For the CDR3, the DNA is TGTGCCAGCAGCTTAGCGCACGGGGCCTCCTATGGCTACACCTTC. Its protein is CASSLAHGASYGYTF.

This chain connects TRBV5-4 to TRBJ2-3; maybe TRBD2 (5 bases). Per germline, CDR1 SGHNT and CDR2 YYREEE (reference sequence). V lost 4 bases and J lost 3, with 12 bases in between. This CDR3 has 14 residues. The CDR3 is CASSNPGSTDTQYF. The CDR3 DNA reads TGTGCCAGCAGCAATCCGGGGTCTACAGATACGCAGTATTTT.

CDR3 residues: CASSPPGLLNEKLFF. The CDR3 coding sequence is TGTGCCAGCAGCCCTCCGGGACTCCTCAATGAAAAACTGTTTTTT. The J gene is TRBJ1-4, the V gene TRBV7-9; D perhaps matches TRBD1 (5 bases). In germline, CDR1 is SEHNR, CDR2 FQNEAQ (reference sequence). CDR3 size: 15 residues. V was shortened by 5 bases and J by 5 bases, with 15 bases between the two germline ends.

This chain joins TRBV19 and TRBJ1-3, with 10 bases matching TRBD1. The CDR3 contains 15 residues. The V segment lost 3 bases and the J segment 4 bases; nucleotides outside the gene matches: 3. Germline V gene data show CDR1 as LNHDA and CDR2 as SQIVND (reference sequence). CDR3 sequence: CASSIRDRGGNTIYF. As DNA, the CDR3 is TGTGCCAGTAGTATCCGGGACAGGGGAGGAAACACCATATATTTT.

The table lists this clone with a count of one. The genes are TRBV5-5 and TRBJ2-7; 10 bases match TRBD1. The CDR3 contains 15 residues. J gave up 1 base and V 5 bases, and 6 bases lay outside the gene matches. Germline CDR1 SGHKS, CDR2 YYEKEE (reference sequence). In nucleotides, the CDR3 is TGTGCCAGCAGTCAAGACAGGGGGCTATCCTACGAGCAGTACTTC. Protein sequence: CASSQDRGLSYEQYF.

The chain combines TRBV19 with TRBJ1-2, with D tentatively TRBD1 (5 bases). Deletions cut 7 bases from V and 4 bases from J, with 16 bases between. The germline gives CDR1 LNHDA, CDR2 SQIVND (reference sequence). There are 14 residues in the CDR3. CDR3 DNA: TGTGCCAGTAATCTATTAGGGGCTCGCTATGGCTACACCTTC. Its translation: CASNLLGARYGYTF.

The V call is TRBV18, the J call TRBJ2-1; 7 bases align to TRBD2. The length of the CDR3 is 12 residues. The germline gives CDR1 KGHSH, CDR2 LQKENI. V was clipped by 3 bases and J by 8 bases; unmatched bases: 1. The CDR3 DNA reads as TGTGCCAGCTCACCTACTAGCGATGAGCAGTTCTTC. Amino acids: CASSPTSDEQFF.

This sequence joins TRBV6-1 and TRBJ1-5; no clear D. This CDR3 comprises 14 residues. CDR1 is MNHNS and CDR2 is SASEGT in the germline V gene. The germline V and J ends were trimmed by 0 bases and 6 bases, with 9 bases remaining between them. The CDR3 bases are TGTGCCAGCAGTGAAGCGCCAATAACTCAGCCCCAGCATTTT. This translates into CASSEAPITQPQHF.

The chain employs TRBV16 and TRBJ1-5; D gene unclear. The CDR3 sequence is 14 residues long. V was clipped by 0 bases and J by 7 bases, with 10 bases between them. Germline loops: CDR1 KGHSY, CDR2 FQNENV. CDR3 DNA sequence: TGTGCCAGCAGCCAATCGGGCGGGCGGCAGCCCCAGCATTTT. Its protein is CASSQSGGRQPQHF.

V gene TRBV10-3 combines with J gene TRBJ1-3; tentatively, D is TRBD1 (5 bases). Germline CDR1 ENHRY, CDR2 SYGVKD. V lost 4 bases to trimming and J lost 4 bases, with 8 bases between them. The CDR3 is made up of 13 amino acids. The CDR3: CAISGGSGNTIYF. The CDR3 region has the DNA TGTGCCATCAGTGGGGGGTCAGGAAACACCATATATTTT.

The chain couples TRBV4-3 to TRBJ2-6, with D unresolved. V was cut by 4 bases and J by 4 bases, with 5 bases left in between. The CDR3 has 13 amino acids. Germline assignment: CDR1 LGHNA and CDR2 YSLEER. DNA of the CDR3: TGCGCCAGCAGCCTCGGGGGGGCCAACGTCCTGACTTTC. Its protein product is CASSLGGANVLTF.

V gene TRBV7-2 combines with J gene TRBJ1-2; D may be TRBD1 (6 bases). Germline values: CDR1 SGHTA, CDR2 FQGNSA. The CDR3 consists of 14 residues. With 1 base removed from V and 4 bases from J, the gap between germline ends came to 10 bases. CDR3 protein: CASSLGARGYGYTF. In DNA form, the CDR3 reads TGTGCCAGCAGCTTAGGGGCCAGGGGCTATGGCTACACCTTC.

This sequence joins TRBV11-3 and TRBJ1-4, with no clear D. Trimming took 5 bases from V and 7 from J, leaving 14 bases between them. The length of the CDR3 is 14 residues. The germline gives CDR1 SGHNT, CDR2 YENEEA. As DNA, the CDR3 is TGTGCCAGCAGCCGATCAGTGGTTTCTGAAAAACTGTTTTTT. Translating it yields CASSRSVVSEKLFF.

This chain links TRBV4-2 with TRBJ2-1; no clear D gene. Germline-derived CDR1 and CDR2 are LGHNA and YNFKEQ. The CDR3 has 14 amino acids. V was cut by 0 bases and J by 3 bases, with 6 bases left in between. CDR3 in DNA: TGTGCCAGCAGCCAAGAAGGCGGCTACAATGAGCAGTTCTTC. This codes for CASSQEGGYNEQFF.

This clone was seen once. Here the CDR3 DNA reads TGTGCCAGCAGTTACTCCCGGAACACCGGGGAGCTGTTTTTT. Translating gives CASSYSRNTGELFF. The V and J genes are TRBV6-5 and TRBJ2-2, with unresolved D. There are 14 residues in the CDR3. Germline CDR1 MNHEY, CDR2 SVGAGI. Trimming shortened V by 0 bases and J by 1 base, and 3 bases separated the two germline ends.

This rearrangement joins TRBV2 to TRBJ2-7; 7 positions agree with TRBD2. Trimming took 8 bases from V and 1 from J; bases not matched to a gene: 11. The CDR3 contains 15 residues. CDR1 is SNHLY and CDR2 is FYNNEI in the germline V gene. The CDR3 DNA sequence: TGTGCCAGCGTGGGAGGGACTAACCCTTCCTACGAGCAGTACTTC. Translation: CASVGGTNPSYEQYF.

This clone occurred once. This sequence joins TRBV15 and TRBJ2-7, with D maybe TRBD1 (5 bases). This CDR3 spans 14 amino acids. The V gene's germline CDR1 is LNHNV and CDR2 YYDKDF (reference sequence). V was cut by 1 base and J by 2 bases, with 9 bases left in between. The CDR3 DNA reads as TGTGCCACCAGCAGAGTAGGGGTAGCCTACGAGCAGTACTTC. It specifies CATSRVGVAYEQYF. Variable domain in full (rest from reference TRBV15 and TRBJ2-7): DAMVIQNPRYQVTQFGKPVTLSCSQTLNHNVMYWYQQKSSQAPKLLFHYYDKDFNNEADTPDNFQSRRPNTSFCFLDIRSPGLGDTAMYLCATSRVGVAYEQYFGPGTRLTVT.

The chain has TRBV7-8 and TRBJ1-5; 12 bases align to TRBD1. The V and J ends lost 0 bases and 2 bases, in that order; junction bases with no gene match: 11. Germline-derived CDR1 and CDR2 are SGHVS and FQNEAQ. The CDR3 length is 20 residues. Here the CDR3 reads CASSLATGTGGGFGNQPQHF. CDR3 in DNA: TGTGCCAGCAGCTTAGCGACCGGGACAGGGGGCGGATTTGGCAATCAGCCCCAGCATTTT. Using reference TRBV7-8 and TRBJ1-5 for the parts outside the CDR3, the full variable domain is GAGVSQSPRYKVAKRGQDVALRCDPISGHVSLFWYQQALGQGPEFLTYFQNEAQLDKSGLPSDRFFAERPEGSVSTLKIQRTQQEDSAVYLCASSLATGTGGGFGNQPQHFGDGTRLSIL.

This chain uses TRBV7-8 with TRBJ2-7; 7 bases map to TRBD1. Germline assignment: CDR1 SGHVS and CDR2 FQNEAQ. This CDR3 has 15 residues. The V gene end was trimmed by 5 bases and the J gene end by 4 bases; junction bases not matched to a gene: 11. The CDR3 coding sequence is TGTGCCAGCAGCCCCCTCCCATCACAGGGGTACGAGCAGTACTTC. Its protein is CASSPLPSQGYEQYF.

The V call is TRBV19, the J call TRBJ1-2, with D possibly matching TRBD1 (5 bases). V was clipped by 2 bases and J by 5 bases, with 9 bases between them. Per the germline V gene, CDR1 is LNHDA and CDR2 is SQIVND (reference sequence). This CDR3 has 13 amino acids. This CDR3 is CASSIIEGYGYTF. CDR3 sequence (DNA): TGTGCCAGTAGTATAATTGAGGGGTATGGCTACACCTTC.

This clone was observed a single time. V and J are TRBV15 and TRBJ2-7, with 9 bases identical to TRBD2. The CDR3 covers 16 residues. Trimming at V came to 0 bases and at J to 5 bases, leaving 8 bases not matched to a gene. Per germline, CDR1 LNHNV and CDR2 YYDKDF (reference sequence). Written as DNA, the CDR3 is TGTGCCACCAGCAGAGATCCGGTAGCGGGAGAGAACGAGCAGTACTTC. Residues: CATSRDPVAGENEQYF.

The chain's CDR3 is CASSPGLAGVVETQYF. The DNA for the CDR3 is TGCGCCAGCAGCCCCGGCCTAGCGGGAGTCGTTGAGACCCAGTACTTC. The rearrangement links TRBV5-1 to TRBJ2-5, with TRBD2 identical over 10 bases. This CDR3 spans 16 amino acids. Trimming cost V 4 bases and J 5 bases; bases outside gene matches: 11. Germline V gene lookup returns CDR1 SGHRS and CDR2 YFSETQ.

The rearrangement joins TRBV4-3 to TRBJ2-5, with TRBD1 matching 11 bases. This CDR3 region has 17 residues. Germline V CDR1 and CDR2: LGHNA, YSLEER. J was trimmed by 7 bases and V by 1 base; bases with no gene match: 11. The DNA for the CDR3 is TGCGCCAGCAGCCAAGTCACCGGGACAGGGGGTGGTGGGACCCAGTACTTC. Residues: CASSQVTGTGGGGTQYF.

Here the CDR3 DNA reads TGCGCCAGCAGGGTCGGCAGGGGGCCCGCAGAGACCCAGTACTTC. Amino acid sequence: CASRVGRGPAETQYF. The chain employs TRBV5-1 and TRBJ2-5; TRBD1 aligns across 8 bases. Germline loops: CDR1 SGHRS, CDR2 YFSETQ. This CDR3 has 15 amino acids. The V gene end was trimmed by 5 bases and the J gene end by 4 bases; junction bases not matched to a gene: 10. The full variable domain, completed using reference TRBV5-1 and TRBJ2-5, is KAGVTQTPRYLIKTRGQQVTLSCSPISGHRSVSWYQQTPGQGLQFLFEYFSETQRNKGNFPGRFSGRQFSNSRSEMNVSTLELGDSALYLCASRVGRGPAETQYFGPGTRLLVL.